This paragraph covers one T cell receptor beta chain sequence. Its antigen is undetermined. The PCR made use of 60 Vbeta and 13 Jbeta primers. Sequenced by immunoSEQ multiplex PCR; TCRdb stores in-frame clones only, minus some. The table records around 98,000 clones, roughly 81% of them present only once. This specimen belongs to a study of cytomegalovirus exposure and HLA in healthy donors. As for the study in general: Among 150 million to 200 million T cells, an earlier analysis found roughly 100 million unique TCR beta sequences. Findings of the study overall: Researchers reported in a later analysis that a missense DCLRE1C variant was tied to TCR beta V- and J-gene trimming. 164 TCR beta chains were listed as cytomegalovirus-associated.

Germline CDR1 and CDR2: MNHNS and SASEGT. V lost 7 bases and J lost 6, with 24 bases in between. The CDR3 has 17 residues. Sequenced sample: PBMCs. The TCR sequence derives from a man aged 40-49 years in good health and CMV-seronegative. The chain combines TRBV6-1 with TRBJ1-4; tentatively, D is TRBD1 (6 bases). The CDR3 here is CASNEGTPLPGDEKLFF. The CDR3 region has the DNA TGTGCCAGCAATGAGGGGACACCGCTGCCTGGGGATGAAAAACTGTTTTTT.